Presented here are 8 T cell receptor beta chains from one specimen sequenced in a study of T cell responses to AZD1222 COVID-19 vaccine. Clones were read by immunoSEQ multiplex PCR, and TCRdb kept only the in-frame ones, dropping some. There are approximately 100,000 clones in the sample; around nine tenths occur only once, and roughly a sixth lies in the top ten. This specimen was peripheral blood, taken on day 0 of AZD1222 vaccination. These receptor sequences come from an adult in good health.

In DNA, the CDR3 is TGTGCCAGCAGCTTGGGATTCTACGAGCAGTACTTC. Its protein product is CASSLGFYEQYF. The rearrangement joins TRBV5-4 to TRBJ2-7; no definite D call. The CDR3 is made up of 12 amino acids. Per the germline V gene, CDR1 is SGHNT and CDR2 is YYREEE (reference sequence). V gave up 0 bases and J gave up 3 bases, with 4 bases separating them.

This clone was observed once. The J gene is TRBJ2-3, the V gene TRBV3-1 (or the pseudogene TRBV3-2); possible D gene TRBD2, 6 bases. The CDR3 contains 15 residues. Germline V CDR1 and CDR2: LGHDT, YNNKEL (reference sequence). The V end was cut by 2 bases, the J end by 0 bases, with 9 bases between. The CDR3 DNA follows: TGTGCCAGCAGCCAACCCGGGACTAGCACAGATACGCAGTATTTT. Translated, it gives CASSQPGTSTDTQYF.

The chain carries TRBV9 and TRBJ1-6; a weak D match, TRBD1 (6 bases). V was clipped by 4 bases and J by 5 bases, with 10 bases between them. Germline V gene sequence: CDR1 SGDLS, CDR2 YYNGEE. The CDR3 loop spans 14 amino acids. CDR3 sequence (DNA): TGTGCCAGCAGCCCCCAGGGGAATAATTCACCCCTCCACTTT. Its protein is CASSPQGNNSPLHF.

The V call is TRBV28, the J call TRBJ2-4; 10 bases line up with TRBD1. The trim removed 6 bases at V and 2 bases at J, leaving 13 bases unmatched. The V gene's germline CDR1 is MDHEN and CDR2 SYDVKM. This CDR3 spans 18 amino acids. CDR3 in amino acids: CASSPPSGQGRTKNIQYF. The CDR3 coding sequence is TGTGCCAGCAGCCCCCCATCGGGACAGGGGAGGACCAAAAACATTCAGTACTTC.

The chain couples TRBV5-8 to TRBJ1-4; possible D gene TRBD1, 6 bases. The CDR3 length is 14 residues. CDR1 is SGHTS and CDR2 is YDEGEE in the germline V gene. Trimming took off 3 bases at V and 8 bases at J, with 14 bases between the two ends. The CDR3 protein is CASSWGGRREKLFF. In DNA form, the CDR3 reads TGTGCCAGCAGCTGGGGGGGGCGAAGGGAAAAACTGTTTTTT.

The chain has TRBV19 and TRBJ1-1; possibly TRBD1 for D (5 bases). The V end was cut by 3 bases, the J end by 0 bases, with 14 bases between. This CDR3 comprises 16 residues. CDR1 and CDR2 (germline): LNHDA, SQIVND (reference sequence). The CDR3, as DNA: TGTGCCAGTAGTATTCAGGGTAAAGCCATGAACACTGAAGCTTTCTTT. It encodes CASSIQGKAMNTEAFF.

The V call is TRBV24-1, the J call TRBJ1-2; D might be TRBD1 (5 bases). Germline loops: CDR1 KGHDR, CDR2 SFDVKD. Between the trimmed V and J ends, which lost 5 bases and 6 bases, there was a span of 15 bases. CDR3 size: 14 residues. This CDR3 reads CATSARGGEDGYTF. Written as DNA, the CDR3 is TGTGCCACCAGTGCCCGGGGAGGGGAAGATGGCTACACCTTC.

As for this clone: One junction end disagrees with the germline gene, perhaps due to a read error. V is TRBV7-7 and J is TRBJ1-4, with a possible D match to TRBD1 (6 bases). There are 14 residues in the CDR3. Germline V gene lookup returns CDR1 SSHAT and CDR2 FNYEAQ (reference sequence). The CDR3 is CASSPGQGNEKLFF. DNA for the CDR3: TGTGCTAGCAGCCCGGGGCAGGGGAATGAAAAACTGTTTTTT.